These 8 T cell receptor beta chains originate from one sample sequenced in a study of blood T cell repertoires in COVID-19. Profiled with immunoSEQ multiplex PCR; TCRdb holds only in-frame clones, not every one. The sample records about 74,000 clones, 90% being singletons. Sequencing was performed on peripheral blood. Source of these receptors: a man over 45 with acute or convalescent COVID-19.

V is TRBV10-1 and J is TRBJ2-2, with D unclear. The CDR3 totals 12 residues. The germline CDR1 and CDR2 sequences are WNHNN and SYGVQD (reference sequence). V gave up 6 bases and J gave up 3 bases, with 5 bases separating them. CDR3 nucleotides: TGCGCCAGCAGCTACGACACCGGGGAGCTGTTTTTT. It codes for CASSYDTGELFF.

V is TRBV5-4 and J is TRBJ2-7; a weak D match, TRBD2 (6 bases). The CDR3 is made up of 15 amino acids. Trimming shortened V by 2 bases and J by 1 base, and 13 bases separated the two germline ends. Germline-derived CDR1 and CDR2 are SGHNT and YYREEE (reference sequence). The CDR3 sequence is CASSLGGGFSYEQYV. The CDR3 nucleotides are TGTGCCAGCAGCTTAGGTGGGGGGTTTTCCTACGAGCAGTACGTC.

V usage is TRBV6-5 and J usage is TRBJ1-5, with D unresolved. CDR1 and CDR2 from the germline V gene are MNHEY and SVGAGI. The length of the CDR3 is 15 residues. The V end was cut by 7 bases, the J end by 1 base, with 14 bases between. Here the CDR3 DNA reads TGTGCCAGCACAGGCACATTCGTGAGCAATCAGCCCCAGCATTTT. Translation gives CASTGTFVSNQPQHF.

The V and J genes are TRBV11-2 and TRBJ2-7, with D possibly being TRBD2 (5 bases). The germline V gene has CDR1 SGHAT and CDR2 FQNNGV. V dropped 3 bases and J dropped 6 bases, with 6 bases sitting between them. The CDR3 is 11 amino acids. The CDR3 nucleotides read TGTGCCAGCAGCTTCGGGGTCGAGCAGTACTTC. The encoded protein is CASSFGVEQYF. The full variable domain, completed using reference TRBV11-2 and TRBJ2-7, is EAGVAQSPRYKIIEKRQSVAFWCNPISGHATLYWYQQILGQGPKLLIQFQNNGVVDDSQLPKDRFSAERLKGVDSTLKIQPAKLEDSAVYLCASSFGVEQYFGPGTRLTVT.

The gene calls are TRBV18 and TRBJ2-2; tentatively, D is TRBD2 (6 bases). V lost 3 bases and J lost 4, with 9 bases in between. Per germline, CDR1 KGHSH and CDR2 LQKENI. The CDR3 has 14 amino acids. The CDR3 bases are TGTGCCAGCTCACCGGGACTCCGCACCGGGGAGCTGTTTTTT. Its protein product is CASSPGLRTGELFF.

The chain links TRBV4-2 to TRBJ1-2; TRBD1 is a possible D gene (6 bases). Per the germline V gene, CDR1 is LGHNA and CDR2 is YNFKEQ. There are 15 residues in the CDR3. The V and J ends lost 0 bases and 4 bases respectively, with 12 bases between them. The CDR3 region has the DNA TGTGCCAGCAGCCAAGATTGGGGGCTGGGCTATGGCTACACCTTC. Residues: CASSQDWGLGYGYTF.

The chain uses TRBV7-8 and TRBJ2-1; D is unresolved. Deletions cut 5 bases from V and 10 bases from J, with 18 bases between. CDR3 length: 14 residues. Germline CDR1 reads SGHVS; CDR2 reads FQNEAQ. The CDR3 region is CASSLGSNFGEQFF. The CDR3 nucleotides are TGTGCCAGCAGCCTTGGGTCGAACTTCGGGGAGCAGTTCTTC. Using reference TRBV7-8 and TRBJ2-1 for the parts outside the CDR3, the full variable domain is GAGVSQSPRYKVAKRGQDVALRCDPISGHVSLFWYQQALGQGPEFLTYFQNEAQLDKSGLPSDRFFAERPEGSVSTLKIQRTQQEDSAVYLCASSLGSNFGEQFFGPGTRLTVL.

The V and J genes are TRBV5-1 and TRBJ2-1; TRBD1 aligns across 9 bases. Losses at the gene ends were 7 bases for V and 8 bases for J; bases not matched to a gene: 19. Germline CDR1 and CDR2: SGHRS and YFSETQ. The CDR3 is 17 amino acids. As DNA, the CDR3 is TGCGCCAGCTCCCCTAATTTGAGGACAGGGGTTGGCTATGAGCAGTTCTTC. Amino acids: CASSPNLRTGVGYEQFF.